A single sample gave rise to the 29 T cell receptor beta chains below, sequenced in a study of identical twins. One entry per CDR3 protein results from TCRdb running MiXCR on the 5' RACE reads. The table includes hundreds of thousands of distinct CDR3 sequences, 15% to 20% detected once. These sequences were also reported in another study, on T cells expressing NK-cell markers.

The sequencing input was PBMCs. These receptors all come from a woman younger than 35 in good health.

This chain uses TRBV5-1 with TRBJ2-7, with TRBD2 matching 8 bases. Looked up from germline, CDR1 is SGHRS and CDR2 is YFSETQ. The trim removed 0 bases at V and 5 bases at J, leaving 4 bases unmatched. The CDR3 length is 14 residues. In DNA form, the CDR3 reads TGCGCCAGCAGCTTGGTTCGAGCGGGAGACGAGCAGTACTTC. Translated, it gives CASSLVRAGDEQYF. The full variable domain, in which reference TRBV5-1 and TRBJ2-7 provide the parts outside the CDR3, is KAGVTQTPRYLIKTRGQQVTLSCSPISGHRSVSWYQQTPGQGLQFLFEYFSETQRNKGNFPGRFSGRQFSNSRSEMNVSTLELGDSALYLCASSLVRAGDEQYFGPGTRLTVT.

This chain uses TRBV7-3 with TRBJ2-1; D is possibly TRBD1 (5 bases). This CDR3 has 15 amino acids. CDR1 and CDR2 (germline): SGHTA, FQGTGA. Trimming cost V 4 bases and J 0 bases, with 10 bases left between them. The CDR3 region has the DNA TGTGCCAGCAGCTATGACAGTGGCTCCTACAATGAGCAGTTCTTC. Its translation: CASSYDSGSYNEQFF.

V gene TRBV2 combines with J gene TRBJ2-3; D is perhaps TRBD2 (5 bases). The ends were cut back, 6 bases at V and 4 bases at J, with 8 bases in the middle. Germline V gives CDR1 SNHLY, CDR2 FYNNEI. This CDR3 contains 12 residues. The CDR3 loop reads CASRRVADTQYF. Written as DNA, the CDR3 is TGTGCCAGCAGGAGGGTCGCAGATACGCAGTATTTT. The full variable domain, in which reference TRBV2 and TRBJ2-3 provide the parts outside the CDR3, is EPEVTQTPSHQVTQMGQEVILRCVPISNHLYFYWYRQILGQKVEFLVSFYNNEISEKSEIFDDQFSVERPDGSNFTLKIRSTKLEDSAMYFCASRRVADTQYFGPGTRLTVL.

This clonotype was seen ten or more times. V gene TRBV7-2 combines with J gene TRBJ1-3, with 8 bases lining up with TRBD1. The length of the CDR3 is 18 residues. Germline CDR1 and CDR2: SGHTA and FQGNSA. The V segment lost 0 bases and the J segment 4 bases; nucleotides outside the gene matches: 11. The CDR3 DNA is TGTGCCAGCAGCTTAGCGGGGACAGGCCCAAAAGGCGGAAACACCATATATTTT. Amino acids: CASSLAGTGPKGGNTIYF.

This chain links TRBV9 with TRBJ2-7, with D possibly TRBD2 on 5 matching bases. The germline gives CDR1 SGDLS, CDR2 YYNGEE. V was clipped by 0 bases and J by 0 bases, with 10 bases between them. CDR3 length: 15 residues. CDR3 in amino acids: CASSVETGFSYEQYF. The CDR3 DNA sequence: TGTGCCAGCAGCGTAGAAACGGGGTTCTCCTACGAGCAGTACTTC.

CDR3 nucleotide sequence: TGTGCCAGCAGCTTATGGCAGCGGCCCACAGATACGCAGTATTTT. Its protein product is CASSLWQRPTDTQYF. The chain combines TRBV7-9 with TRBJ2-3; perhaps TRBD2 as D (5 bases). This CDR3 contains 15 residues. Germline-derived CDR1 and CDR2 are SEHNR and FQNEAQ (reference sequence). Trimming left V 2 bases short and J 2 bases short, with 11 bases between.

This sequence joins TRBV25-1 and TRBJ1-2; no reliable D call. V shed 3 bases and J shed 1 base, with 12 bases lying between them. The CDR3 covers 15 residues. Looked up from germline, CDR1 is MGHDK and CDR2 is SYGVNS. CDR3 protein: CASSEGGSINYGYTF. Written as DNA, the CDR3 is TGTGCCAGCAGTGAGGGAGGGTCGATTAACTATGGCTACACCTTC.

This clonotype was seen just once. The chain carries TRBV14 and TRBJ2-5, with D maybe TRBD1 (5 bases). The CDR3 is 13 amino acids. The V end lost 3 bases, the J end lost 5 bases, and 10 bases lay between the germline ends. Germline assignment: CDR1 SGHDN and CDR2 FVKESK. CDR3 coding DNA: TGTGCCAGCAGCCAGGTGGGGCCTGAGACCCAGTACTTC. It codes for CASSQVGPETQYF.

The chain joins TRBV5-6 to TRBJ2-1; unclear D gene. The CDR3 spans 13 residues. Trimming cost V 5 bases and J 4 bases, with 10 bases left between them. Germline V gene data show CDR1 as SGHDT and CDR2 as YYEEEE. The CDR3 here is CASRKAVYNEQFF. Written as DNA, the CDR3 is TGTGCCAGCAGAAAGGCGGTTTACAATGAGCAGTTCTTC. Full variable domain (outside the CDR3, taken from reference TRBV5-6 and TRBJ2-1): DAGVTQSPTHLIKTRGQQVTLRCSPKSGHDTVSWYQQALGQGPQFIFQYYEEEERQRGNFPDRFSGHQFPNYSSELNVNALLLGDSALYLCASRKAVYNEQFFGPGTRLTVL.

The sample holds a few counts of this clonotype. This sequence joins TRBV25-1 and TRBJ1-1; maybe TRBD1 (6 bases). Between the trimmed V and J ends, which lost 8 bases and 7 bases, there was a span of 11 bases. The germline gives CDR1 MGHDK, CDR2 SYGVNS. The CDR3 sequence is 11 residues long. This CDR3 reads CASDRGGEAFF. The CDR3 bases are TGTGCCAGCGATAGGGGGGGTGAAGCTTTCTTT.

This clonotype turned up a few times. This chain joins TRBV3-1 and TRBJ2-1, with D hard to call. The V gene's germline CDR1 is LGHDT and CDR2 YNNKEL (reference sequence). Trimming left V 0 bases short and J 14 bases short, with 11 bases between. The length of the CDR3 is 12 residues. The CDR3 DNA sequence: TGTGCCAGCAGCCAAGATCCCCAACCAAAGTTCTTC. Protein: CASSQDPQPKFF.

The chain carries TRBV7-6 and TRBJ2-5, with D possibly being TRBD2 (6 bases). V lost 11 bases, J lost 5 bases, and 18 bases lay in between. CDR3 length equals 13 residues. Germline V CDR1 and CDR2: SGHVS, FNYEAQ. This CDR3 is CASRRESLETQYF. The CDR3, as DNA: TGTGCCTCCAGGAGGGAGTCCTTGGAGACCCAGTACTTC.

The V gene is TRBV3-1, the J gene TRBJ2-3; the D is unclear. V was clipped by 2 bases and J by 5 bases, with 17 bases between them. The CDR3 covers 16 residues. CDR1 is LGHDT and CDR2 is YNNKEL in the germline V gene (reference sequence). CDR3 loop: CASSQRFRTHVDTQYF. The CDR3 DNA sequence: TGTGCCAGCAGCCAAAGGTTCAGGACCCACGTAGATACGCAGTATTTT.

This chain connects TRBV3-1 to TRBJ2-7; no definite D call. The germline V and J ends were trimmed by 1 base and 4 bases, with 8 bases remaining between them. The germline V gene encodes CDR1 LGHDT and CDR2 YNNKEL (reference sequence). The CDR3 is made up of 13 amino acids. The CDR3, as DNA: TGTGCCAGCAGCCAAGTGCCACTTTACGAGCAGTACTTC. Amino acids: CASSQVPLYEQYF.

This chain joins TRBV12-3 or TRBV12-4 and TRBJ1-1; D not resolved. Trimming cost V 2 bases and J 12 bases, with 10 bases left between them. The CDR3 is made up of 11 amino acids. The CDR3 loop reads CASSLTLWPFF. The CDR3 DNA sequence: TGTGCCAGCAGTTTAACACTTTGGCCTTTCTTT.

The chain has TRBV6-1 and TRBJ2-3; 10 nucleotides line up with TRBD2. This CDR3 region has 15 residues. Unmatched junction bases numbered 7, after V lost 6 bases and J lost 4 bases. CDR1 and CDR2 (germline): MNHNS, SASEGT. The CDR3 region is CASSPPSGRADTQYF. CDR3 DNA sequence: TGTGCCAGCAGCCCCCCCAGCGGGAGGGCAGATACGCAGTATTTT.

This clonotype was seen a handful of times. The chain is built from TRBV20-1 and TRBJ2-1, with D possibly TRBD2 on 6 matching bases. In germline, CDR1 is DFQATT, CDR2 SNEGSKA (reference sequence). The CDR3 has 15 amino acids. V dropped 6 bases and J dropped 2 bases, with 17 bases sitting between them. CDR3 DNA sequence: TGCAGTGCGCCACCACTCAAGCGGGCCTACAATGAGCAGTTCTTC. Translated: CSAPPLKRAYNEQFF.

The CDR3 protein is CASSLDKLAGVNTGELFF. As DNA, the CDR3 is TGTGCCAGCAGCTTGGATAAGCTAGCGGGGGTGAACACCGGGGAGCTGTTTTTT. The chain recombines TRBV11-1 with TRBJ2-2; 10 bases line up with TRBD2. Germline V gene sequence: CDR1 SGHAT, CDR2 FQDESV (reference sequence). Unmatched junction bases numbered 8, after V lost 3 bases and J lost 1 base. The CDR3 loop spans 18 amino acids.

The chain recombines TRBV5-1 with TRBJ2-3; D ambiguous. Trimming stripped 4 bases from V and 5 bases from J, with 17 bases between. Per germline, CDR1 SGHRS and CDR2 YFSETQ. This CDR3 comprises 15 residues. CDR3 DNA sequence: TGCGCCAGCAGCGACCAGAGGCGGTTGGTAGATACGCAGTATTTT. Protein product: CASSDQRRLVDTQYF.

The rearrangement joins TRBV14 to TRBJ1-6; 11 bases are shared with TRBD1. The junction had 8 bases not matched to a gene; V was cut back by 4 bases and J by 9 bases. CDR3 size: 16 residues. From germline, CDR1 is SGHDN and CDR2 FVKESK. For the CDR3, the DNA is TGTGCCAGCAGCCTTTGGGATGGGACAGGGGGTTCACCCCTCCACTTT. Residues: CASSLWDGTGGSPLHF. The variable domain in full, completed from reference TRBV14 and TRBJ1-6, reads EAGVTQFPSHSVIEKGQTVTLRCDPISGHDNLYWYRRVMGKEIKFLLHFVKESKQDESGMPNNRFLAERTGGTYSTLKVQPAELEDSGVYFCASSLWDGTGGSPLHFGNGTRLTVT.

In this sample, this clonotype turned up many times. The genes are TRBV27 and TRBJ2-3; no definite D call. Trimming shortened V by 2 bases and J by 7 bases, and 13 bases separated the two germline ends. CDR1 MNHEY and CDR2 SMNVEV come from the germline V gene (reference sequence). There are 14 residues in the CDR3. The CDR3 is CASSLNRLTNTQYF. For the CDR3, the DNA is TGTGCCAGCAGTTTAAATCGGCTCACGAATACGCAGTATTTT.

The genes are TRBV12-3 or TRBV12-4 and TRBJ2-1; 8 positions agree with TRBD1. V gave up 6 bases and J gave up 15 bases; unmatched junction bases: 10. This CDR3 comprises 12 residues. CDR3 sequence (DNA): TGTGCCAGCAGACCCTGGACAGGGCGGGTGTTCTTC. Protein sequence: CASRPWTGRVFF.

The rearrangement uses TRBV5-5 and TRBJ2-3; 9 bases line up with TRBD2. CDR3 size: 16 residues. Per germline, CDR1 SGHKS and CDR2 YYEKEE (reference sequence). The V segment lost 4 bases and the J segment 0 bases; nucleotides outside the gene matches: 6. The CDR3 here is CASSRTSATSTDTQYF. The CDR3 DNA reads as TGTGCCAGCAGCAGGACTAGCGCAACTAGCACAGATACGCAGTATTTT.

This clonotype was recorded a few times. The chain combines TRBV9 with TRBJ1-4; TRBD1 aligns across 9 bases. The CDR3 is 15 amino acids. Germline V gene sequence: CDR1 SGDLS, CDR2 YYNGEE. Trimming removed 2 bases from V and 5 bases from J; junction bases left unmatched: 4. The CDR3 spells CASSVSGQGNEKLFF. The CDR3 DNA sequence: TGTGCCAGCAGCGTCAGTGGACAGGGGAATGAAAAACTGTTTTTT.

The chain employs TRBV5-1 and TRBJ2-1, with 10 bases matching TRBD2. The germline V gene has CDR1 SGHRS and CDR2 YFSETQ. V was pared by 5 bases and J by 2 bases, with 4 bases of the junction left unmatched. This CDR3 has 15 amino acids. The CDR3 nucleotides read TGCGCCAGCAGACAAAGCGGGGGGGCCTACAATGAGCAGTTCTTC. Protein: CASRQSGGAYNEQFF.

The V call is TRBV7-7, the J call TRBJ2-2, with D possibly matching TRBD2 (6 bases). There are 15 residues in the CDR3. Germline V CDR1 and CDR2: SSHAT, FNYEAQ (reference sequence). V lost 0 bases and J 6 bases, leaving 11 bases between the germline ends. The CDR3 DNA reads TGTGCCAGCAGCTTAGCTCTAGCGACTCCCGGGGAGCTGTTTTTT. It translates to CASSLALATPGELFF.

The chain has TRBV20-1 and TRBJ1-1; tentative D call: TRBD1 (6 bases). Germline lookup yields CDR1 DFQATT and CDR2 SNEGSKA (reference sequence). The CDR3 sequence is 12 residues long. V lost 5 bases and J 7 bases, leaving 14 bases between the germline ends. DNA of the CDR3: TGCAGTGCTCGAGGGGGGTGGGGTGAAGCTTTCTTT. Amino acid sequence: CSARGGWGEAFF.

The V gene is TRBV5-5, the J gene TRBJ1-5, with D unclear. The CDR3 extends over 14 amino acids. CDR1 is SGHKS, CDR2 YYEKEE, per germline (reference sequence). The germline V and J ends were trimmed by 7 bases and 0 bases, with 11 bases remaining between them. CDR3 DNA sequence: TGTGCCAGCGCAGTGGGGTATAGCAATCAGCCCCAGCATTTT. Translating it yields CASAVGYSNQPQHF.

The sample holds a few counts of this clonotype. The V and J genes are TRBV27 and TRBJ2-7; D gene uncertain. The germline CDR1 and CDR2 sequences are MNHEY and SMNVEV (reference sequence). CDR3 length: 14 residues. V lost 3 bases to trimming and J lost 4 bases, with 13 bases between them. The CDR3 sequence: CASSFGRLGYEQYF. CDR3 bases: TGTGCCAGCAGTTTCGGCCGTTTGGGTTACGAGCAGTACTTC.